This TCR beta chain was sequenced for a study of T cell repertoires in cytomegalovirus infection. Across the study: An indication of both CMV infection and matching HLA type came from public TCR beta signatures.

Study conclusions and caveats: Carriers of CMV plus the relevant HLA were identified by cumulative public TCR beta family frequency. HLA-C-restricted CMV-specific TCR beta clonotypes were dominant in the ex vivo response.

TCRdb re-called the reads through MiXCR, storing one row per CDR3 protein. The table shows about 260,000 distinct CDR3 sequences, with roughly 15% occurring only once. In its sample, this clonotype was seen many times. What it binds is not known. The CDR3 totals 16 residues. Trimming pared 0 bases from V and 4 bases from J, leaving 12 bases between. Per germline, CDR1 MNHEY and CDR2 SVGEGT. The chain couples TRBV6-2 or TRBV6-3 to TRBJ2-2; D is ambiguous. The sequence was collected from a human donor in good health (CMV status not recorded). Some clones in this sample may be carry-over from other donors' samples. The sequencing sample was made of PBMCs. The CDR3 loop reads CASSYSSPAGTGELFF. CDR3 nucleotide sequence: TGTGCCAGCAGTTACTCGAGTCCCGCAGGCACCGGGGAGCTGTTTTTT.